This T cell receptor (beta chain) was sequenced in a study of shared clonotypes between healthy human individuals. The study's findings and limits: Four donors shared 4.5% to 6.5% of their naive CD4 clonotypes.

Each replicate PCR on the sorted subsets used 150 to 200 ng DNA (approximately 27,000 T cell genomes). Using immunoSEQ multiplex PCR, the repertoire was profiled, and TCRdb retains in-frame clones only, with some absent. The sample includes 750,000 to 1,000,000 clones, 90% to 95% of them seen just once. Positively selected for CCR7, the CD45RO-negative cells used as naive CD8 cells excluded terminally differentiated effector memory CD45RA+ cells. All donors were healthy HIV-negative adults lacking recent acute infections or vaccinations. Note on this clone: The antigen remains unidentified.

Germline V lookup: CDR1 WSHSY, CDR2 SAAADI. The CDR3 covers 10 residues. The V end was cut by 8 bases, the J end by 4 bases, with 5 bases between. The clonotype originates from a man aged 25 to 45 in good health. The sequenced sample was naive CD8+ T cells sorted from blood. V and J are TRBV10-2 and TRBJ1-1; the D is unclear. The CDR3 coding sequence is TGCGCCAGCCGGGCCACTGAAGCTTTCTTT. Protein sequence: CASRATEAFF.